What follows are 27 T cell receptor beta chains derived from one specimen sequenced in a study of cytomegalovirus exposure and HLA in healthy donors. PCR employed 60 Vbeta and 13 Jbeta primers. Sequencing used immunoSEQ multiplex PCR; TCRdb keeps in-frame clones, though not all of them. The sample has some 200,000 clones; the top ten hold 0.74%. The sample consisted of PBMCs. These receptors were collected from a boy younger than 18 in good health and CMV-seronegative.

Worth noting for this clone: The same CDR3 also results from other DNA sequences found in this sample. The genes are TRBV6-5 and TRBJ1-5; 8 nucleotides agree with TRBD1. This CDR3 is built from 14 residues. The ends lost 6 bases at V and 4 bases at J; junction bases unmatched: 5. Germline V gene lookup returns CDR1 MNHEY and CDR2 SVGAGI. The CDR3 is CASSRGQGNQPQHF. In nucleotides, the CDR3 is TGTGCCAGCAGCCGAGGACAGGGAAATCAGCCCCAGCATTTT.

The chain combines TRBV7-9 with TRBJ2-1, with TRBD1 identical over 9 bases. Germline-derived CDR1 and CDR2 are SEHNR and FQNEAQ (reference sequence). The CDR3 runs 16 residues. The V gene end was trimmed by 5 bases and the J gene end by 3 bases; junction bases not matched to a gene: 8. CDR3 in DNA: TGTGCCAGCAGCCCATTTGGGACAGGGCTCTACAATGAGCAGTTCTTC. Protein sequence: CASSPFGTGLYNEQFF.

The chain combines TRBV6-5 with TRBJ2-4; D is perhaps TRBD1 (5 bases). Trimming cost V 4 bases and J 0 bases, with 13 bases left between them. The CDR3 consists of 16 residues. CDR1 and CDR2 (germline): MNHEY, SVGAGI. The DNA of the CDR3 is TGTGCCAGCAGTTTCGACAGAGCACTAGCCAAAAACATTCAGTACTTC. It is translated as CASSFDRALAKNIQYF.

The chain links TRBV19 to TRBJ1-1, with a possible D match to TRBD1 (5 bases). Germline CDR1 LNHDA, CDR2 SQIVND (reference sequence). The CDR3 consists of 13 residues. The germline V and J ends were trimmed by 6 bases and 2 bases, with 10 bases remaining between them. CDR3: CASRAGTNTEAFF. CDR3 bases: TGTGCCAGTAGGGCAGGGACTAACACTGAAGCTTTCTTT. Complete variable domain (other parts from reference TRBV19 and TRBJ1-1): DGGITQSPKYLFRKEGQNVTLSCEQNLNHDAMYWYRQDPGQGLRLIYYSQIVNDFQKGDIAEGYSVSREKKESFPLTVTSAQKNPTAFYLCASRAGTNTEAFFGQGTRLTVV.

A word on this clone: One end of the junction fails to match germline, which may point to a read error. Written as DNA, the CDR3 is TGCGCCGGCAGCTTTGGGACTAGCGGGGGACAGGAGACCCAGTACTTC. It translates to CAGSFGTSGGQETQYF. The rearrangement joins TRBV5-1 to TRBJ2-5; the match to TRBD2 covers 14 bases. The CDR3 contains 16 residues. Germline V gene data show CDR1 as SGHRS and CDR2 as YFSETQ.

V usage is TRBV10-3 and J usage is TRBJ1-1; D is perhaps TRBD1 (5 bases). This CDR3 comprises 13 residues. Germline V gene lookup returns CDR1 ENHRY and CDR2 SYGVKD. V was cut by 6 bases and J by 1 base, with 9 bases left in between. DNA of the CDR3: TGTGCCATCAGGGACACCTCGAACACTGAAGCTTTCTTT. Amino acid sequence: CAIRDTSNTEAFF.

The rearrangement joins TRBV2 to TRBJ2-5; 8 positions agree with TRBD1. Germline CDR1 SNHLY, CDR2 FYNNEI. CDR3 length: 17 amino acids. The junction had 13 bases not matched to a gene; V was cut back by 6 bases and J by 1 base. The CDR3 reads CASRDARTGWSQETQYF. The CDR3 DNA follows: TGTGCCAGCAGAGACGCCCGGACAGGGTGGTCCCAAGAGACCCAGTACTTC. The full variable domain, in which reference TRBV2 and TRBJ2-5 provide the parts outside the CDR3, is EPEVTQTPSHQVTQMGQEVILRCVPISNHLYFYWYRQILGQKVEFLVSFYNNEISEKSEIFDDQFSVERPDGSNFTLKIRSTKLEDSAMYFCASRDARTGWSQETQYFGPGTRLLVL.

The chain joins TRBV4-3 to TRBJ1-3; D unclear. Germline values: CDR1 LGHNA, CDR2 YSLEER. V lost 1 base and J 0 bases, leaving 10 bases between the germline ends. The CDR3 runs to 16 residues. The CDR3 sequence: CASSQGTDISGNTIYF. DNA for the CDR3: TGCGCCAGCAGCCAAGGGACTGATATCTCTGGAAACACCATATATTTT.

The J gene is TRBJ2-2, the V gene TRBV2, with 7 bases fitting TRBD1. Trimming cost V 3 bases and J 6 bases; bases outside gene matches: 10. CDR3 length equals 16 residues. Germline CDR1 and CDR2: SNHLY and FYNNEI. The CDR3: CASSDHRQGVAGELFF. CDR3 coding DNA: TGTGCCAGCAGTGACCACCGCCAGGGGGTGGCCGGGGAGCTGTTTTTT. Together with reference TRBV2 and TRBJ2-2, the CDR3 gives the full variable domain: EPEVTQTPSHQVTQMGQEVILRCVPISNHLYFYWYRQILGQKVEFLVSFYNNEISEKSEIFDDQFSVERPDGSNFTLKIRSTKLEDSAMYFCASSDHRQGVAGELFFGEGSRLTVL.

The V gene is TRBV27, the J gene TRBJ2-5, with a possible D match to TRBD1 (5 bases). The ends were cut back, 4 bases at V and 5 bases at J, with 11 bases in the middle. CDR3 length: 13 residues. Germline assignment: CDR1 MNHEY and CDR2 SMNVEV (reference sequence). The DNA for the CDR3 is TGTGCCAGCAGTTCCGACAGTCCCGAGACCCAGTACTTC. This gives the protein CASSSDSPETQYF.

The CDR3 DNA reads TGTGCCAGCAGCTCCCCCTACGGTACAGCGGCCTACGAGCAGTACTTC. This encodes CASSSPYGTAAYEQYF. The rearrangement uses TRBV13 and TRBJ2-7; TRBD2 might be the D (5 bases). The CDR3 is 16 amino acids. V lost 4 bases and J 2 bases, leaving 18 bases between the germline ends. Germline CDR1 is PRHDT and CDR2 is FYEKMQ (reference sequence).

The chain carries TRBV11-2 and TRBJ2-5, with TRBD2 matching 12 bases. The CDR3 is 15 residues long. The V segment lost 2 bases and the J segment 5 bases; nucleotides outside the gene matches: 3. The germline CDR1 and CDR2 sequences are SGHAT and FQNNGV. CDR3 coding DNA: TGTGCCAGCAGCTTACTAGCGGGGGGGCCTGAGACCCAGTACTTC. Protein: CASSLLAGGPETQYF.

This chain connects TRBV2 to TRBJ1-5, with D maybe TRBD1 (5 bases). CDR3 length equals 13 residues. In germline, CDR1 is SNHLY, CDR2 FYNNEI. V shed 6 bases and J shed 3 bases, with 9 bases lying between them. CDR3 sequence reads: CASRPRANQPQHF. Here the CDR3 DNA reads TGTGCCAGCAGGCCCAGGGCCAATCAGCCCCAGCATTTT.

V and J are TRBV6-1 and TRBJ1-4, with D unresolved. V shed 7 bases and J shed 4 bases, with 13 bases lying between them. Per germline, CDR1 MNHNS and CDR2 SASEGT. This CDR3 contains 14 residues. CDR3 bases: TGTGCCAGCAAAGTAGGAGCGAGTAATGAAAAACTGTTTTTT. Residues: CASKVGASNEKLFF.

For this clone: Different DNA sequences within this sample yield the same CDR3. The genes are TRBV27 and TRBJ1-1; TRBD1 might be the D (5 bases). Germline loops: CDR1 MNHEY, CDR2 SMNVEV (reference sequence). V lost 3 bases to trimming and J lost 4 bases, with 9 bases between them. The CDR3 totals 13 residues. CDR3 protein: CASSFAGGTEAFF. The CDR3 bases are TGTGCCAGCAGTTTTGCCGGGGGCACTGAAGCTTTCTTT.

The chain joins TRBV6-1 to TRBJ2-1; 7 nucleotides match TRBD2. V was pared by 2 bases and J by 6 bases, with 7 bases of the junction left unmatched. This CDR3 spans 15 amino acids. The germline gives CDR1 MNHNS, CDR2 SASEGT. The CDR3 spells CASSELAGRVNEQFF. The CDR3, as DNA: TGTGCCAGCAGTGAATTGGCAGGGAGGGTCAATGAGCAGTTCTTC.

This chain links TRBV5-1 with TRBJ2-3, with TRBD2 matching 15 bases. CDR3 length: 17 residues. Germline V gives CDR1 SGHRS, CDR2 YFSETQ. V dropped 3 bases and J dropped 6; count of bases not matched to a gene: 8. The CDR3 DNA is TGCGCCAGCAGCTATTGGACTAGCGGGGGGGCATCCGATACGCAGTATTTT. This sequence encodes CASSYWTSGGASDTQYF.

The chain combines TRBV6-5 with TRBJ2-2; TRBD1 might be the D (7 bases). The CDR3 is made up of 15 amino acids. Trimming took 2 bases from V and 3 from J, leaving 10 bases between them. Germline V gene sequence: CDR1 MNHEY, CDR2 SVGAGI. CDR3 amino acids: CASSYAGGYTGELFF. The DNA of the CDR3 is TGTGCCAGCAGTTACGCAGGGGGGTACACCGGGGAGCTGTTTTTT.

The J gene is TRBJ1-1, the V gene TRBV2; D gene unclear. Germline values: CDR1 SNHLY, CDR2 FYNNEI. This CDR3 region has 11 residues. In DNA form, the CDR3 reads TGTACCCAGGCGGGGAACACTGAAGCTTTCTTT. Amino acids: CTQAGNTEAFF.

The genes are TRBV20-1 and TRBJ2-5, with D perhaps matching TRBD2 (6 bases). Trimming shortened V by 5 bases and J by 5 bases, and 9 bases separated the two germline ends. CDR3 length: 11 amino acids. CDR1 is DFQATT and CDR2 is SNEGSKA in the germline V gene (reference sequence). DNA for the CDR3: TGCAGTGCTGGACTAAGGGAGACCCAGTACTTC. It translates to CSAGLRETQYF.

The V call is TRBV5-1, the J call TRBJ1-1; no clear D. The V gene's germline CDR1 is SGHRS and CDR2 YFSETQ. This CDR3 contains 13 residues. V lost 2 bases, J lost 4 bases, and 9 bases lay in between. The CDR3 is CASSFGVSTEAFF. The DNA of the CDR3 is TGCGCCAGCAGCTTCGGGGTGAGCACTGAAGCTTTCTTT. The whole variable domain, remainder taken from reference TRBV5-1 and TRBJ1-1, is KAGVTQTPRYLIKTRGQQVTLSCSPISGHRSVSWYQQTPGQGLQFLFEYFSETQRNKGNFPGRFSGRQFSNSRSEMNVSTLELGDSALYLCASSFGVSTEAFFGQGTRLTVV.

This chain links TRBV5-1 with TRBJ2-1; D is perhaps TRBD1 (6 bases). The germline CDR1 and CDR2 sequences are SGHRS and YFSETQ. The CDR3 runs 16 residues. V lost 7 bases and J 4 bases, leaving 21 bases between the germline ends. This CDR3 reads CASHLGGNLKYNEQFF. In DNA form, the CDR3 reads TGCGCCAGCCACCTAGGGGGAAATCTGAAGTACAATGAGCAGTTCTTC.

For the CDR3, the DNA is TGTGCCTGGAGGAAGGGGACAGGGGGAGGGGATCAGCCCCAGCATTTT. As protein: CAWRKGTGGGDQPQHF. The chain employs TRBV30 and TRBJ1-5; 11 nucleotides agree with TRBD1. Germline V CDR1 and CDR2: GTSNPN, SVGIG (reference sequence). The CDR3 runs 16 residues. Trimming cost V 3 bases and J 5 bases; bases outside gene matches: 9.

J is TRBJ2-2 and V is TRBV30; 7 nucleotides line up with TRBD2. Trimming took 5 bases from V and 7 from J; bases not matched to a gene: 7. Germline lookup yields CDR1 GTSNPN and CDR2 SVGIG (reference sequence). This CDR3 contains 13 residues. Here the CDR3 reads CAWSRGTNGELFF. CDR3 DNA sequence: TGTGCCTGGTCCCGGGGGACTAACGGGGAGCTGTTTTTT.

The chain uses TRBV19 and TRBJ2-7, with 7 bases aligning to TRBD1. The CDR3 sequence is 14 residues long. Per germline, CDR1 LNHDA and CDR2 SQIVND (reference sequence). Germline trimming cut 5 bases from V and 2 bases from J; bases unmatched to any gene: 6. The CDR3 spells CASSSGGRTYEQYF. CDR3 nucleotide sequence: TGTGCCAGTAGTTCAGGGGGTAGGACCTACGAGCAGTACTTC.

The chain combines TRBV29-1 with TRBJ2-3; a weak D match, TRBD2 (5 bases). Per germline, CDR1 SQVTM and CDR2 ANQGSEA. Trimming left V 4 bases short and J 1 base short, with 9 bases between. The CDR3 length is 13 residues. The CDR3 is CSVGGGGTDTQYF. The CDR3 region has the DNA TGCAGCGTTGGTGGAGGAGGCACAGATACGCAGTATTTT.

The V and J genes are TRBV10-3 and TRBJ1-2; D uncertain. The V end lost 5 bases, the J end lost 6 bases, and 16 bases lay between the germline ends. The CDR3 loop spans 14 amino acids. Germline V CDR1 and CDR2: ENHRY, SYGVKD. DNA for the CDR3: TGTGCCATCAGTTTAGGACTGTCTCTTGATGGCTACACCTTC. It encodes CAISLGLSLDGYTF.